One sample yielded the 19 T cell receptor beta chains listed below, sequenced in a study of CD8 T cells in Susac syndrome. With random hexamers, 0.5 to 1 ug RNA was reverse transcribed. TCRdb called the immunoSEQ multiplex PCR reads again in MiXCR, with one record for every CDR3 protein. The data show around 150,000 distinct CDR3 sequences, 85% to 95% seen once. The sample was CD4+ T cells from PBMCs. Receptor source: a human donor with multiple sclerosis.

The genes are TRBV24-1 and TRBJ2-1; TRBD2 aligns across 9 bases. Trimming cost V 5 bases and J 11 bases; bases outside gene matches: 3. The V gene's germline CDR1 is KGHDR and CDR2 SFDVKD. CDR3 length: 12 amino acids. The CDR3 sequence: CATSALAGQQFF. In nucleotides, the CDR3 is TGTGCCACCAGTGCCCTAGCGGGGCAGCAGTTCTTC.

The gene calls are TRBV20-1 and TRBJ2-7, with 10 positions matching TRBD2. The CDR3 runs to 14 residues. Trimming removed 5 bases from V and 5 bases from J; junction bases left unmatched: 9. In germline, CDR1 is DFQATT, CDR2 SNEGSKA (reference sequence). Written as DNA, the CDR3 is TGCAGTGCTCGCCTAGCGGGAGCCGTAGACGAGCAGTACTTC. Translated, it gives CSARLAGAVDEQYF.

V gene TRBV13 combines with J gene TRBJ1-2; 8 bases agree with TRBD1. The J segment lost 5 bases and the V segment lost 5 bases, leaving 10 bases of the junction unmatched. Germline lookup yields CDR1 PRHDT and CDR2 FYEKMQ (reference sequence). The CDR3 extends over 15 amino acids. The CDR3 loop reads CASSTRQGLRYGYTF. The DNA of the CDR3 is TGTGCCAGCAGCACCCGACAGGGGCTGAGATATGGCTACACCTTC.

The chain couples TRBV9 to TRBJ2-5; D is perhaps TRBD1 or TRBD2 (5 bases each). Germline V CDR1 and CDR2: SGDLS, YYNGEE. Trimming shortened V by 3 bases and J by 5 bases, and 23 bases separated the two germline ends. The length of the CDR3 is 17 residues. CDR3 in DNA: TGTGCCAGCAGCGCCCGGGACGGGGAGCTAGTAGGCGAGACCCAGTACTTC. Amino acids: CASSARDGELVGETQYF.

The rearrangement uses TRBV24-1 and TRBJ2-1; 7 bases match TRBD2. Trimming cost V 4 bases and J 5 bases; bases outside gene matches: 7. Germline values: CDR1 KGHDR, CDR2 SFDVKD. The CDR3 loop spans 15 amino acids. This chain's CDR3 is CATSEAGLRNNEQFF. CDR3 DNA sequence: TGTGCCACCAGTGAGGCGGGACTAAGAAACAATGAGCAGTTCTTC.

This clonotype has more than one count but fewer than ten. The rearrangement joins TRBV11-1 to TRBJ1-2; TRBD1 might be the D (6 bases). CDR1 is SGHAT, CDR2 FQDESV, per germline (reference sequence). V lost 4 bases to trimming and J lost 8 bases, with 20 bases between them. The CDR3 sequence is 15 residues long. CDR3 nucleotides: TGTGCCAGCAGCTCAGGACCGACAGGAGAGGACGGCTACACCTTC. It encodes CASSSGPTGEDGYTF.

The chain's CDR3 is CASGLVLGTGRVEQYF. CDR3 nucleotide sequence: TGTGCTAGTGGTTTGGTACTCGGGACAGGGCGTGTCGAGCAGTACTTC. The rearrangement links TRBV12-5 to TRBJ2-7; 9 bases agree with TRBD1. V was clipped by 0 bases and J by 6 bases; unmatched bases: 9. CDR1 is LGHNT, CDR2 FRNRAP, per germline. The CDR3 extends over 16 amino acids.

This rearrangement joins TRBV29-1 to TRBJ2-3, with 8 bases aligning to TRBD1. Germline V gene lookup returns CDR1 SQVTM and CDR2 ANQGSEA. The V segment lost 7 bases and the J segment 1 base; nucleotides outside the gene matches: 10. This CDR3 is 15 amino acids long. This CDR3 is CSAHDRGTRTDTQYF. The CDR3 DNA is TGCAGCGCACACGACAGGGGTACTCGCACAGATACGCAGTATTTT.

V is TRBV7-9 and J is TRBJ2-5, with 9 positions matching TRBD1. Germline V lookup: CDR1 SEHNR, CDR2 FQNEAQ (reference sequence). This CDR3 has 17 residues. Losses at the gene ends were 5 bases for V and 7 bases for J; bases not matched to a gene: 17. The chain's CDR3 is CASSVPTGGSQLGTQYF. The CDR3 DNA sequence: TGTGCCAGCAGCGTCCCGACAGGGGGATCTCAATTAGGGACCCAGTACTTC.

The rearrangement uses TRBV14 and TRBJ2-1; TRBD2 agrees at 10 bases. Germline V gives CDR1 SGHDN, CDR2 FVKESK. The CDR3 extends over 18 amino acids. J gave up 4 bases and V 5 bases, and 14 bases lay outside the gene matches. CDR3 in DNA: TGTGCCAGCAGCGAGCTGTGGAAGCGGGAGGGCACTTACAATGAGCAGTTCTTC. It codes for CASSELWKREGTYNEQFF.

The V call is TRBV28, the J call TRBJ2-5, with 10 bases that match TRBD1. Looked up from germline, CDR1 is MDHEN and CDR2 is SYDVKM. Germline trimming cut 7 bases from V and 1 base from J; bases unmatched to any gene: 9. The CDR3 consists of 16 residues. Here the CDR3 reads CASTLMGQGTQETQYF. The CDR3 bases are TGTGCCAGCACCCTGATGGGACAGGGGACCCAAGAGACCCAGTACTTC.

The chain combines TRBV28 with TRBJ1-1; 11 nucleotides line up with TRBD1. The CDR3 totals 16 residues. Germline V CDR1 and CDR2: MDHEN, SYDVKM. V shed 6 bases, J shed 10 bases, and the junction held 16 bases outside the gene matches. Written as DNA, the CDR3 is TGTGCCAGCAGCCCCGTACGGGGGACAGGGGGTAAGGGAGCTTTCTTT. Its translation is CASSPVRGTGGKGAFF.

The table lists this clonotype with a count of one. The V and J genes are TRBV20-1 and TRBJ2-1; D is uncertain. This CDR3 has 13 residues. V lost 3 bases to trimming and J lost 2 bases, with 8 bases between them. CDR1 is DFQATT and CDR2 is SNEGSKA in the germline V gene (reference sequence). The CDR3 is CSASLATYNEQFF. The CDR3 coding sequence is TGCAGTGCTAGCCTTGCCACCTACAATGAGCAGTTCTTC.

The CDR3, as DNA: TGTGCCAGCAGCCAACAGGGGACTCAGGGAAAGACCCAGTACTTC. Translating gives CASSQQGTQGKTQYF. This chain joins TRBV13 and TRBJ2-5, with D tentatively TRBD1 (7 bases). This CDR3 comprises 15 residues. CDR1 and CDR2 (germline): PRHDT, FYEKMQ (reference sequence). Trimming shortened V by 5 bases and J by 6 bases, and 19 bases separated the two germline ends.

The V gene is TRBV19, the J gene TRBJ2-7; D gene unclear. V lost 4 bases, J lost 0 bases, and 1 base lay in between. The CDR3 totals 11 residues. The V gene's germline CDR1 is LNHDA and CDR2 SQIVND (reference sequence). The CDR3: CASSNSYEQYF. The CDR3, as DNA: TGTGCCAGTAGTAACTCCTACGAGCAGTACTTC.

The CDR3 region is CASSFSTSEQETQYF. In DNA form, the CDR3 reads TGTGCCAGCAGCTTCTCGACTAGCGAACAAGAGACCCAGTACTTC. This chain uses TRBV7-9 with TRBJ2-5; 8 bases line up with TRBD2. The junction had 5 bases not matched to a gene; V was cut back by 3 bases and J by 2 bases. The length of the CDR3 is 15 residues. Per germline, CDR1 SEHNR and CDR2 FQNEAQ (reference sequence).

The rearrangement uses TRBV4-1 and TRBJ1-2; D remains ambiguous. Germline lookup yields CDR1 MGHRA and CDR2 YSYEKL. This CDR3 has 13 amino acids. Trimming left V 4 bases short and J 0 bases short, with 6 bases between. The CDR3 reads CASSLGTNYGYTF. In DNA form, the CDR3 reads TGCGCCAGCAGCCTTGGGACTAACTATGGCTACACCTTC.

The chain recombines TRBV29-1 with TRBJ1-1, with unresolved D. The CDR3 extends over 15 amino acids. CDR1 SQVTM and CDR2 ANQGSEA come from the germline V gene. Trimming shortened V by 3 bases and J by 4 bases, and 18 bases separated the two germline ends. For the CDR3, the DNA is TGCAGCGTTGATCACCCCGCGGGTGTAACCACTGAAGCTTTCTTT. It specifies CSVDHPAGVTTEAFF.

This clonotype appeared once. This rearrangement joins TRBV30 to TRBJ1-1; maybe TRBD1 (5 bases). The CDR3 spans 15 residues. V was cut by 0 bases and J by 1 base, with 12 bases left in between. Looked up from germline, CDR1 is GTSNPN and CDR2 is SVGIG (reference sequence). The CDR3 DNA follows: TGTGCCTGGAGTGTACCCGGACACGCGAACACTGAAGCTTTCTTT. It yields the protein CAWSVPGHANTEAFF.